The 12 T cell receptor beta chains below come from one sample, sequenced in a study of blood T cell repertoires in COVID-19. Here immunoSEQ multiplex PCR was the method, and the copy in TCRdb shows in-frame clones only, minus some. The sample holds 80,000 to 100,000 clones, 81% seen once. The sample was peripheral blood. These receptors all stem from a man in his sixties with acute or convalescent COVID-19.

The chain links TRBV15 to TRBJ2-7; unclear D gene. V was trimmed by 8 bases and J by 3 bases, leaving 17 bases between them. This CDR3 has 14 amino acids. Looked up from germline, CDR1 is LNHNV and CDR2 is YYDKDF (reference sequence). In nucleotides, the CDR3 is TGTGCCACCGCCTCTAGTTTTCCCATCTACGAGCAGTACTTC. Its protein product is CATASSFPIYEQYF.

CDR3 bases: TGTGCCAGCAGTTCATCCCGCCGGACTAGCGGGAGGAGATCCTACAATGAGCAGTTCTTC. The encoded protein is CASSSSRRTSGRRSYNEQFF. V and J are TRBV27 and TRBJ2-1; 14 bases are a match to TRBD2. Losses at the gene ends were 4 bases for V and 1 base for J; bases not matched to a gene: 12. From germline, CDR1 is MNHEY and CDR2 SMNVEV (reference sequence). The CDR3 sequence is 20 residues long.

This chain joins TRBV18 and TRBJ1-1, with 7 positions matching TRBD1. The V gene end was trimmed by 8 bases and the J gene end by 3 bases; junction bases not matched to a gene: 6. Germline CDR1 KGHSH, CDR2 LQKENI. The CDR3 runs 13 residues. CDR3 in amino acids: CASARQGDTEAFF. In nucleotides, the CDR3 is TGTGCCAGCGCCAGACAGGGAGACACTGAAGCTTTCTTT.

This chain joins TRBV9 and TRBJ2-3; the match to TRBD2 covers 8 bases. Per germline, CDR1 SGDLS and CDR2 YYNGEE. The trim removed 3 bases at V and 2 bases at J, leaving 5 bases unmatched. This CDR3 is 15 amino acids long. The DNA for the CDR3 is TGTGCCAGCAGCGCAGCGGGGGACTTCACAGATACGCAGTATTTT. It encodes CASSAAGDFTDTQYF.

V usage is TRBV7-3 and J usage is TRBJ2-1; 7 nucleotides line up with TRBD2. J lost 7 bases, V lost 4 bases, and 7 bases had no gene match. Germline CDR1 is SGHTA and CDR2 is FQGTGA. CDR3 length equals 14 residues. In DNA form, the CDR3 reads TGTGCCAGCAGCTCAGGACTAGGGCAGAATGAGCAGTTCTTC. It translates to CASSSGLGQNEQFF.

This clone was counted between two and nine times. The V gene is TRBV15, the J gene TRBJ2-2; 10 bases fit TRBD1. Germline CDR1 LNHNV, CDR2 YYDKDF (reference sequence). The CDR3 has 15 amino acids. J was trimmed by 4 bases and V by 8 bases; bases with no gene match: 7. CDR3 DNA sequence: TGTGCCACCGGTTTGACAGGGGGCCTCACCGGGGAGCTGTTTTTT. Translating it yields CATGLTGGLTGELFF. The full variable domain, rest sourced from reference TRBV15 and TRBJ2-2, is DAMVIQNPRYQVTQFGKPVTLSCSQTLNHNVMYWYQQKSSQAPKLLFHYYDKDFNNEADTPDNFQSRRPNTSFCFLDIRSPGLGDTAMYLCATGLTGGLTGELFFGEGSRLTVL.

The chain links TRBV7-2 to TRBJ1-2; D remains ambiguous. Looked up from germline, CDR1 is SGHTA and CDR2 is FQGNSA. This CDR3 has 16 amino acids. Between the trimmed V and J ends, which lost 7 bases and 1 base, there was a span of 19 bases. In nucleotides, the CDR3 is TGTGCCAGCACCCCGACACAGTTCTTAGTTAACTATGGCTACACCTTC. Translation gives CASTPTQFLVNYGYTF.

The V call is TRBV19, the J call TRBJ1-6, with a tentative D call TRBD1 (5 bases). CDR3 size: 16 residues. Germline assignment: CDR1 LNHDA and CDR2 SQIVND (reference sequence). The germline V and J ends were trimmed by 9 bases and 0 bases, with 15 bases remaining between them. CDR3 protein: CASRTSLSSYNSPLHF. The DNA for the CDR3 is TGTGCCAGCAGGACATCTCTCAGCTCCTATAATTCACCCCTCCACTTT.

This chain uses TRBV6-6 with TRBJ2-4; 11 nucleotides align to TRBD2. The CDR3 contains 16 residues. The V gene's germline CDR1 is MNHNY and CDR2 SVGAGI (reference sequence). The V and J ends lost 0 bases and 6 bases, in that order; junction bases with no gene match: 4. The CDR3: CASSYSGTSGINIQYF. The CDR3 nucleotides read TGTGCCAGCAGTTACTCAGGGACTAGCGGAATAAACATTCAGTACTTC.

The rearrangement joins TRBV11-2 to TRBJ2-1; the match to TRBD1 covers 7 bases. V trimming: 3 bases; J trimming: 7 bases; junction bases outside the gene matches: 6. This CDR3 has 14 amino acids. Per the germline V gene, CDR1 is SGHAT and CDR2 is FQNNGV. CDR3 residues: CASSLWTGRNEQFF. The CDR3 DNA reads TGTGCCAGCAGCTTGTGGACAGGTCGGAATGAGCAGTTCTTC.

This clone occurred once. The V call is TRBV28, the J call TRBJ2-2, with 8 nucleotides matching TRBD1. CDR1 and CDR2 from the germline V gene are MDHEN and SYDVKM. V shed 3 bases, J shed 7 bases, and the junction held 10 bases outside the gene matches. This CDR3 is 16 amino acids long. CDR3 amino acids: CASSFPGQGRGGELFF. Written as DNA, the CDR3 is TGTGCCAGCAGTTTCCCCGGACAGGGCCGAGGCGGGGAGCTGTTTTTT. Looking up the rest from reference TRBV28 and TRBJ2-2 gives the full variable domain: DVKVTQSSRYLVKRTGEKVFLECVQDMDHENMFWYRQDPGLGLRLIYFSYDVKMKEKGDIPEGYSVSREKKERFSLILESASTNQTSMYLCASSFPGQGRGGELFFGEGSRLTVL.

This clone was detected once. The chain carries TRBV11-2 and TRBJ1-5; TRBD1 is a possible D gene (6 bases). V gave up 5 bases and J gave up 4 bases, with 9 bases separating them. Looked up from germline, CDR1 is SGHAT and CDR2 is FQNNGV. This CDR3 has 13 amino acids. Here the CDR3 DNA reads TGTGCCAGCAGCCGAGGGACAAATCAGCCCCAGCATTTT. Translating it yields CASSRGTNQPQHF.